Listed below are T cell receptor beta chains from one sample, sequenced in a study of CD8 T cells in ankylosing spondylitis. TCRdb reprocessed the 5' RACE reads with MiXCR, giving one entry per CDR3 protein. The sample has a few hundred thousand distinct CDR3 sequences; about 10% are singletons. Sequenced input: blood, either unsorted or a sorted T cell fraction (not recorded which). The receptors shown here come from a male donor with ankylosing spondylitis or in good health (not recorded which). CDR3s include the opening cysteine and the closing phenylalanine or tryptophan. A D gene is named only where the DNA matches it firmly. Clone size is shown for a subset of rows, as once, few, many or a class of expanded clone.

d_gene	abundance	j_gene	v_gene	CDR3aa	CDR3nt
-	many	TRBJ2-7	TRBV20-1	CSARVRSGPIEQYF	TGCAGTGCTAGAGTCCGGTCAGGCCCCATCGAGCAGTACTTC
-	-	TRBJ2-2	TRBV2	CASRLSRTLPGVGELFF	TGTGCCAGCCGCCTCAGCAGGACACTCCCCGGCGTCGGGGAGCTGTTTTTT
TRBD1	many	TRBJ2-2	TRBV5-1	CASSLEQGAYGELFF	TGCGCCAGCAGCTTGGAACAGGGGGCTTACGGGGAGCTGTTTTTT
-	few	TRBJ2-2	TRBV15	CATSPTGANTGELFF	TGTGCCACCAGCCCAACGGGGGCGAACACCGGGGAGCTGTTTTTT
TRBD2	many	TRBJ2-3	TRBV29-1	CSVEPRGVSTDTQYF	TGCAGCGTTGAACCCCGGGGGGTGAGCACAGATACGCAGTATTTT
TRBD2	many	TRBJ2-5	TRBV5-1	CASSFTTSGGETQYF	TGCGCCAGCAGCTTTACGACTAGCGGGGGAGAGACCCAGTACTTC
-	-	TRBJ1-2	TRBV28	CASSLQDYGYTF	TGTGCCAGCAGTTTACAGGACTATGGCTACACCTTC
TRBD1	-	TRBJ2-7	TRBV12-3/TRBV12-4	CASRAGTAKFDSYEQYF	TGTGCCAGCAGAGCCGGGACAGCGAAATTTGACTCCTACGAGCAGTACTTC
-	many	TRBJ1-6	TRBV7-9	CASSFEISYNSPLHF	TGTGCCAGCAGCTTCGAGATCTCCTATAATTCACCCCTCCACTTT
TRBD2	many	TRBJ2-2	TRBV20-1	CSAASRRTSGGAGELFF	TGCAGTGCCGCATCCCGCCGGACTAGCGGGGGGGCCGGGGAGCTGTTTTTT
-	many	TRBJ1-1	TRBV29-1	CSVEGMAANTEAFF	TGCAGCGTTGAAGGCATGGCGGCGAACACTGAAGCTTTCTTT
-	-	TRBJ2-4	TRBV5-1	CASSRGAELAKNIQYF	TGCGCCAGCAGCAGGGGAGCAGAGCTAGCCAAAAACATTCAGTACTTC
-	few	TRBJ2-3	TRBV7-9	CASSSPRDTSTDTQYF	TGTGCCAGCAGCTCGCCCAGGGACACTAGCACAGATACGCAGTATTTT
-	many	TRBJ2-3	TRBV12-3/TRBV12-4	CASSPLVWVPDTQYF	TGTGCCAGCAGTCCGCTGGTCTGGGTACCGGATACGCAGTATTTT
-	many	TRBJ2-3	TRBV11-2	CASSLYSSTDTQYF	TGTGCCAGCAGCTTATACTCTAGCACAGATACGCAGTATTTT
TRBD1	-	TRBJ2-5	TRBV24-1	CATSDPQGDGAQETQYF	TGTGCCACCAGTGATCCGCAGGGGGACGGCGCCCAAGAGACCCAGTACTTC
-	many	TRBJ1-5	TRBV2	CASTRQSNQPQHF	TGTGCCAGCACCCGACAGTCCAATCAGCCCCAGCATTTT
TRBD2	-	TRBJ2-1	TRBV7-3	CASRGGAGSHHNEQFF	TGTGCCAGCAGGGGGGGAGCGGGGTCCCACCACAATGAGCAGTTCTTC
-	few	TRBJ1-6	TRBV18	CASSPENSYNSPLHF	TGTGCCAGCTCACCTGAGAATTCCTATAATTCACCCCTCCACTTT
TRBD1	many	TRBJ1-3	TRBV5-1	CASSLDGTDKRGNTIYF	TGCGCCAGCAGCTTGGACGGGACAGATAAACGAGGAAACACCATATATTTT
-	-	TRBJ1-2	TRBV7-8	CASSLEEGLPGYTF	TGTGCCAGCAGCTTAGAGGAGGGCTTGCCTGGCTACACCTTC
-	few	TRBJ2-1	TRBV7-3	CASSLRGAGSNEQFF	TGTGCCAGCAGCTTAAGAGGGGCAGGTTCCAATGAGCAGTTCTTC
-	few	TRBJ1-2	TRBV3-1	CASSQAPDSYGYTF	TGTGCCAGCAGCCAAGCTCCTGACAGCTATGGCTACACCTTC
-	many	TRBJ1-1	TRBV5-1	CASSLPRLDAEAFF	TGCGCCAGCAGCTTGCCAAGGTTAGACGCTGAAGCTTTCTTT
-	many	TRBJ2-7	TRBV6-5	CASSYTPGSYEQYF	TGTGCCAGCAGTTACACCCCAGGTTCCTACGAGCAGTACTTC
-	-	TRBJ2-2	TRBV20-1	CSAHKSGPDGELFF	TGCAGTGCTCACAAATCGGGACCCGACGGGGAGCTGTTTTTT
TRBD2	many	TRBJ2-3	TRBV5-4	CASSLGLAEGDTQYF	TGTGCCAGCAGCTTGGGACTAGCAGAGGGAGATACGCAGTATTTT
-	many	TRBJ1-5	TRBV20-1	CSARDLGRTANQPQHF	TGCAGTGCTAGAGATCTAGGGAGGACAGCAAATCAGCCCCAGCATTTT
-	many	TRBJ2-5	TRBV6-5	CASSSPSTGQETQYF	TGTGCCAGCAGTTCCCCCTCGACAGGCCAAGAGACCCAGTACTTC
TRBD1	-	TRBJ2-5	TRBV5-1	CASSLVLSFVRGRLETQYF	TGCGCCAGCAGCTTGGTACTGAGTTTTGTCAGGGGGCGTCTAGAGACCCAGTACTTC
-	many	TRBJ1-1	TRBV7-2	CASSLKSELNTEAFF	TGTGCCAGCAGCTTAAAATCAGAACTGAACACTGAAGCTTTCTTT
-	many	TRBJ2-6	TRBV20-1	CSGQEGSGANVLTF	TGCAGTGGACAGGAGGGCTCTGGGGCCAACGTCCTGACTTTC
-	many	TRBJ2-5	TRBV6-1	CASRPRGPSSTQYF	TGTGCCAGCAGGCCTCGGGGGCCCTCATCGACCCAGTACTTC
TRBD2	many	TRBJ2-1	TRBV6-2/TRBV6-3	CASMGLAGASSYNEQFF	TGTGCCAGCATGGGACTAGCGGGGGCTTCCTCCTACAATGAGCAGTTCTTC
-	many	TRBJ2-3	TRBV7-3	CASSLRRAGDTQYF	TGTGCCAGCAGCTTACGGCGGGCGGGAGATACGCAGTATTTT
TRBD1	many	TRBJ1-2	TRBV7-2	CASSLTGQGTYGYTF	TGTGCCAGCAGCTTAACCGGACAGGGAACCTATGGCTACACCTTC
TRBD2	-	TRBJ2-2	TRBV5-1	CASSGIGRAGGIPNTGELFF	TGCGCCAGCAGCGGGATAGGACGAGCGGGGGGGATCCCGAACACCGGGGAGCTGTTTTTT
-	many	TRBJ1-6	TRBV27	CASSYSGGKGSPLHF	TGTGCCAGCAGTTATTCTGGGGGGAAGGGTTCACCCCTCCACTTT
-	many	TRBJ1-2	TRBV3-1	CASSQGSSWYGYTF	TGTGCCAGCAGCCAGGGGTCCTCCTGGTATGGCTACACCTTC
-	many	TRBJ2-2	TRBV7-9	CASSAVNTGELFF	TGTGCCAGCAGTGCCGTGAACACCGGGGAGCTGTTTTTT
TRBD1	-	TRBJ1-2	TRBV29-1	CSVAEGQSYGYTF	TGCAGCGTGGCGGAGGGACAGAGCTATGGCTACACCTTC
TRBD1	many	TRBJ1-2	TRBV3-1	CASSQTGGYGYTF	TGTGCCAGCAGCCAAACAGGGGGTTATGGCTACACCTTC
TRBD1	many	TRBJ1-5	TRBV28	CASSLTGGADQPQHF	TGTGCCAGCAGTTTAACAGGGGGCGCGGATCAGCCCCAGCATTTT
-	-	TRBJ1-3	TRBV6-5	CASSYPGRSSGNTIYF	TGTGCCAGCAGTTATCCTGGACGGAGCTCTGGAAACACCATATATTTT
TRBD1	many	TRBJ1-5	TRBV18	CASSPGTGAQPQHF	TGTGCCAGCTCCCCCGGGACAGGAGCTCAGCCCCAGCATTTT
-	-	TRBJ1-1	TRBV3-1	CASSQERGMAQAGAFF	TGTGCCAGCAGCCAAGAGAGGGGAATGGCCCAGGCTGGGGCTTTCTTT